This T cell receptor beta chain came from a study of CD8+ T cells in alopecia areata. On the study more broadly: Those treated were given oral tofacitinib at 5 to 10 mg twice daily.

Points on this clone: Its antigen is still unknown.

The CDR3 has 10 amino acids. V dropped 7 bases and J dropped 4 bases, with 7 bases sitting between them. Germline-derived CDR1 and CDR2 are SQVTM and ANQGSEA. Stated treatment: oral pan-JAK inhibitor, 5-10 mg twice daily. PBMC-derived CD4+ and CD8+ T cells were sorted. Sequencing relied on a cDNA template that was reverse transcribed from extracted RNA. Produced via immunoSEQ multiplex PCR; TCRdb's table is partial and in-frame only. There are more than 150,000 clones in the sample; roughly 62% occur only once, and 10% to 15% lies in the top ten. General study points: There were many expanded lesional clones persisting in scalp and blood during tofacitinib.

This clonotype originated in a human donor with alopecia areata. Sequenced here: CD8+ T cells sorted from blood, sampled at week 24, from a patient treated with tofacitinib. The chain employs TRBV29-1 and TRBJ1-1; no clear D. The CDR3 coding sequence is TGCAGCGCCTACTCCACTGAAGCTTTCTTT. This codes for CSAYSTEAFF.